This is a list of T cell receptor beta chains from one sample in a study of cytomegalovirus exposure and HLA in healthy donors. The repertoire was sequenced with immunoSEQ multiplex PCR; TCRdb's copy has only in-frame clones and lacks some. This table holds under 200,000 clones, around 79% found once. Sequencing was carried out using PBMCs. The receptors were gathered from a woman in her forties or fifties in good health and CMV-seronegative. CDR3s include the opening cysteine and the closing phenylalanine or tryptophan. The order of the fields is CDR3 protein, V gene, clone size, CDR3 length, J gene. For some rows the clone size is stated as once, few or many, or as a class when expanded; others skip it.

cdr3_aa: CASTPARGRRYNEQFF
v_call: TRBV28
clone_size: .
cdr3_length: 16
j_call: TRBJ2-1

cdr3_aa: CASSRGQQSYEQYF
v_call: TRBV5-4
clone_size: few
cdr3_length: 14
j_call: TRBJ2-7

cdr3_aa: CASTTGGRTEAFF
v_call: TRBV11-2
clone_size: .
cdr3_length: 13
j_call: TRBJ1-1

cdr3_aa: CASSPSSGSLNEQFF
v_call: TRBV2
clone_size: .
cdr3_length: 15
j_call: TRBJ2-1

cdr3_aa: CASSVTGTGELFF
v_call: TRBV5-1
clone_size: .
cdr3_length: 13
j_call: TRBJ2-2

cdr3_aa: CASSLEFNTEAFF
v_call: TRBV5-1
clone_size: .
cdr3_length: 13
j_call: TRBJ1-1

cdr3_aa: CASSAQRQPSTDTQYF
v_call: TRBV9
clone_size: .
cdr3_length: 16
j_call: TRBJ2-3

cdr3_aa: CASSLTPNSYNEQFF
v_call: TRBV4-2
clone_size: .
cdr3_length: 15
j_call: TRBJ2-1

cdr3_aa: CASSVGPSGSTFSYEQYF
v_call: TRBV9
clone_size: few
cdr3_length: 18
j_call: TRBJ2-7

cdr3_aa: CASSLPGNTEAFF
v_call: TRBV7-9
clone_size: .
cdr3_length: 13
j_call: TRBJ1-1

cdr3_aa: CASSNRGYGEKLFF
v_call: TRBV13
clone_size: once
cdr3_length: 14
j_call: TRBJ1-4

cdr3_aa: CASSLFEGREQFF
v_call: TRBV28
clone_size: .
cdr3_length: 13
j_call: TRBJ2-1

cdr3_aa: CASSILTGRQETQYF
v_call: TRBV19
clone_size: .
cdr3_length: 15
j_call: TRBJ2-5

cdr3_aa: CASSTNPNPVEGEQYF
v_call: TRBV9
clone_size: .
cdr3_length: 16
j_call: TRBJ2-7

cdr3_aa: CASSEARGGGQETQYF
v_call: TRBV2
clone_size: .
cdr3_length: 16
j_call: TRBJ2-5

cdr3_aa: CASGLAGTPNQPQHF
v_call: TRBV5-1
clone_size: .
cdr3_length: 15
j_call: TRBJ1-5

cdr3_aa: CASSFSVWAEAFF
v_call: TRBV5-6
clone_size: .
cdr3_length: 13
j_call: TRBJ1-1

cdr3_aa: CATSRDGTGDYGYTF
v_call: TRBV15
clone_size: .
cdr3_length: 15
j_call: TRBJ1-2

cdr3_aa: CACGTRKYNEQFF
v_call: TRBV30
clone_size: .
cdr3_length: 13
j_call: TRBJ2-1

cdr3_aa: CASSPGGANVLTF
v_call: TRBV7-8
clone_size: .
cdr3_length: 13
j_call: TRBJ2-6

cdr3_aa: CASSPAPGTGGYEQYF
v_call: TRBV27
clone_size: .
cdr3_length: 16
j_call: TRBJ2-7

cdr3_aa: CASSLVADPGQGGDGYTF
v_call: TRBV7-8
clone_size: .
cdr3_length: 18
j_call: TRBJ1-2

cdr3_aa: CASTQDRGTSPLHF
v_call: TRBV6-5
clone_size: .
cdr3_length: 14
j_call: TRBJ1-6